This TCR beta chain was captured in a study of blood T cell repertoires in COVID-19. Across the whole study: Acute and convalescent COVID-19 samples came from the United States, Italy and Spain. The cDNA or gDNA used as material had been derived from T cells, B-cell-depleted T cells, or PBMCs.

CDR1 is LNHNV and CDR2 is YYDKDF in the germline V gene (reference sequence). This CDR3 region has 14 residues. Between the trimmed V and J ends, which lost 2 bases and 2 bases, there was a span of 7 bases. In the study's own analysis: Counts of nucleated cells, estimated from reference gene primer amplification, were obtained. TCRdb keeps only in-frame clones here, not all; method: immunoSEQ multiplex PCR. V, J and clone size derive from that table, while D and trimming were established from the DNA sequence. The data contain about 120,000 clones, roughly 85% of them singletons. The chain combines TRBV15 with TRBJ1-5; the D gene is possibly TRBD1 (5 bases). Specimen: peripheral blood. This TCR was sampled from a human donor in a cohort sampled during active COVID-19. CDR3 protein: CATSRQGRNQPQHF. In nucleotides, the CDR3 is TGTGCCACCAGCAGACAGGGTCGCAATCAGCCCCAGCATTTT.